This T cell receptor beta chain came from a study of graft-versus-host responses after intestinal transplantation. Study information: The recipients all started with anti-thymocyte globulin induction and then took tacrolimus and steroids for 2 to 3 years.

Sequencing was performed with immunoSEQ multiplex PCR; in TCRdb, only in-frame clones are kept and a portion is missing. The table has tens of thousands of clones, roughly 90% seen once; the top ten hold 0.11%. Study-level findings and limits: Early post-transplant HvG declines tracked with peak circulating GvH clone levels.

This CDR3 comprises 14 residues. Trimming stripped 3 bases from V and 0 bases from J, with 7 bases between. Germline loops: CDR1 MNHEY, CDR2 SMNVEV (reference sequence). As concerns this clone: Its target is not known.

This TCR derives from a human donor who received an intestinal transplant. The V and J genes are TRBV27 and TRBJ2-3, with a possible D match to TRBD2 (5 bases). The sequences come from unstimulated CD4+ T cells sorted from spleen or lymph node cells, collected before intestinal transplant. The CDR3 DNA sequence: TGTGCCAGCAGTTTGTCGGGGAGCACAGATACGCAGTATTTT. This gives the protein CASSLSGSTDTQYF.